A single sample is the source of the 12 T cell receptor beta chains below, sequenced in a study of blood T cell repertoires in COVID-19. The assay was immunoSEQ multiplex PCR, and TCRdb's table has in-frame clones only and misses some. The sample lists 170,000 or so clones, 80% to 90% occurring once. Material for sequencing was peripheral blood. These receptors all come from a man younger than 30 who had recovered from COVID-19.

The chain is built from TRBV7-2 and TRBJ2-7; tentative D call: TRBD2 (5 bases). V dropped 0 bases and J dropped 4 bases, with 10 bases sitting between them. This CDR3 is 14 amino acids long. CDR1 SGHTA and CDR2 FQGNSA come from the germline V gene. For the CDR3, the DNA is TGTGCCAGCAGCTTAGCTGGAGGTGGTTACGAGCAGTACTTC. Protein: CASSLAGGGYEQYF.

The V gene is TRBV24-1, the J gene TRBJ2-3, with 7 bases lining up with TRBD1. The CDR3 length is 17 residues. The V gene end was trimmed by 3 bases and the J gene end by 2 bases; junction bases not matched to a gene: 10. CDR1 and CDR2 (germline): KGHDR, SFDVKD. CDR3 nucleotide sequence: TGTGCCACCAGTGATCCCGTTCCGGGACAGTCCACAGATACGCAGTATTTT. Protein sequence: CATSDPVPGQSTDTQYF.

The CDR3 DNA follows: TGTGCCACCAGCAGAGATCGTCCTTTGAACACTGAAGCTTTCTTT. Its translation is CATSRDRPLNTEAFF. J is TRBJ1-1 and V is TRBV15; D gene ambiguous. Trimming left V 0 bases short and J 0 bases short, with 8 bases between. The CDR3 totals 15 residues. CDR1 and CDR2 from the germline V gene are LNHNV and YYDKDF (reference sequence).

The chain employs TRBV11-3 and TRBJ2-7; 7 positions agree with TRBD2. Germline CDR1 and CDR2: SGHNT and YENEEA. With 1 base clipped from V and 0 bases from J, the junction kept 0 bases outside the gene matches. The CDR3 is made up of 14 amino acids. The CDR3 spells CASSLGGSSYEQYF. The CDR3 DNA follows: TGTGCCAGCAGCTTAGGCGGGAGCTCCTACGAGCAGTACTTC.

Concerning this clone itself: At one end the junction does not follow the germline gene, possibly because of a read error. V usage is TRBV7-7 and J usage is TRBJ2-3; D unclear. This CDR3 has 14 amino acids. The germline CDR1 and CDR2 sequences are SSHAT and FNYEAQ (reference sequence). CDR3 residues: CASSLVPFGDTQYF. As DNA, the CDR3 is TGTGCTAGCAGCTTGGTCCCGTTCGGGGATACGCAGTATTTT.

CDR3 nucleotides: TGCAGCGTTGGGTCGTCGGGACAGGGGACTAAGGGGGCTTTCTTT. It specifies CSVGSSGQGTKGAFF. The chain is built from TRBV29-1 and TRBJ1-1; 10 nucleotides align to TRBD1. Germline CDR1 reads SQVTM; CDR2 reads ANQGSEA. The CDR3 loop spans 15 amino acids. Trimming cost V 4 bases and J 11 bases; bases outside gene matches: 16.

A few counts support this clone. The J gene is TRBJ2-7, the V gene TRBV10-3, with 8 nucleotides matching TRBD1. The CDR3 is made up of 15 amino acids. CDR1 ENHRY and CDR2 SYGVKD come from the germline V gene. The J segment lost 2 bases and the V segment lost 0 bases, leaving 3 bases of the junction unmatched. In DNA form, the CDR3 reads TGTGCCATCAGTGAGTCAACAGGGGGGCCCTACGAGCAGTACTTC. It specifies CAISESTGGPYEQYF.

This rearrangement joins TRBV7-2 to TRBJ1-2, with 11 bases lining up with TRBD1. This CDR3 has 17 amino acids. Germline V gene sequence: CDR1 SGHTA, CDR2 FQGNSA. With V trimmed by 5 bases and J by 1 base, 9 bases remained unmatched. Here the CDR3 reads CASSTRTGGYFNYGYTF. CDR3 nucleotides: TGTGCCAGCAGCACCCGGACAGGGGGCTATTTTAACTATGGCTACACCTTC.

The J gene is TRBJ2-2, the V gene TRBV9, with TRBD1 matching over 9 bases. Per germline, CDR1 SGDLS and CDR2 YYNGEE. V was pared by 3 bases and J by 0 bases, with 3 bases of the junction left unmatched. The CDR3 consists of 16 residues. The DNA for the CDR3 is TGTGCCAGCAGCGGCGACAGGGGGTCGAACACCGGGGAGCTGTTTTTT. Residues: CASSGDRGSNTGELFF.

The chain couples TRBV7-9 to TRBJ2-7; TRBD2 agrees at 10 bases. Germline V gene lookup returns CDR1 SEHNR and CDR2 FQNEAQ (reference sequence). The CDR3 runs 16 residues. V dropped 1 base and J dropped 4; count of bases not matched to a gene: 7. CDR3 DNA: TGTGCCAGCAGCTTAGTTGCGGCTAGCGGGAGTTACGAGCAGTACTTC. This encodes CASSLVAASGSYEQYF.

CDR3 amino acids: CASSQAGQSYNEQFF. CDR3 coding DNA: TGTGCCAGCAGCCAAGCGGGACAGTCCTACAATGAGCAGTTCTTC. The chain uses TRBV3-1 (or the pseudogene TRBV3-2) and TRBJ2-1; 7 bases line up with TRBD1. The V gene end was trimmed by 1 base and the J gene end by 1 base; junction bases not matched to a gene: 1. CDR1 is LGHDT, CDR2 YNNKEL, per germline (reference sequence). CDR3 length: 15 residues.

The chain employs TRBV7-8 and TRBJ2-3, with D maybe TRBD2 (6 bases). The CDR3 consists of 14 residues. With 5 bases removed from V and 2 bases from J, the gap between germline ends came to 11 bases. Germline lookup yields CDR1 SGHVS and CDR2 FQNEAQ. The CDR3 nucleotides are TGTGCCAGCAGCCGAGGGACTGTCACAGATACGCAGTATTTT. It specifies CASSRGTVTDTQYF.